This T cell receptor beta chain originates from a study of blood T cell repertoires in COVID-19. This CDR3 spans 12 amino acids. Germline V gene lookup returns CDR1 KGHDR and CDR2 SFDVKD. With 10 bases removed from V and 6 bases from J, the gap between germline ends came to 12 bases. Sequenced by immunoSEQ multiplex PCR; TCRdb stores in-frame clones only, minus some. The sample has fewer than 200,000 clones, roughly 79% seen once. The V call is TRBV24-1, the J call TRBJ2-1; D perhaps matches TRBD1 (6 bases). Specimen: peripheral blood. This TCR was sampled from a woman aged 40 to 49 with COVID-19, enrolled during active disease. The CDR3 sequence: CATLDRTNEQFF. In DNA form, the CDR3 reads TGTGCCACTCTAGACAGGACCAATGAGCAGTTCTTC.